This is a list of T cell receptor beta chains from one sample in a study of blood T cell repertoires in COVID-19. Repertoires were generated with immunoSEQ multiplex PCR, while TCRdb's copy carries only in-frame clones and drops some. Of roughly 330,000 clones listed, over 75% are singletons. The specimen was PBMCs or T cells enriched from blood (not recorded which). The receptors derive from a woman between 25 and 40 years old who had recovered from COVID-19. The CDR3 runs from the conserved cysteine through the conserved F or W. The D gene is left open where the match is weak. Expanded clones are given a class, and other clones once, few, many or no size at all.

d_gene | j_gene | v_gene | abundance | CDR3aa | CDR3nt
TRBD1 | TRBJ2-2 | TRBV11-2 | NA | CASSLTGTNTGELFF | TGTGCCAGCAGCTTGACAGGGACGAACACCGGGGAGCTGTTTTTT
NA | TRBJ2-7 | TRBV30 | NA | CAWSATYEQYF | TGTGCCTGGAGTGCCACCTACGAGCAGTACTTC
NA | TRBJ1-2 | TRBV19 | NA | CASSIFRRERRYGYTF | TGTGCCAGTAGTATTTTCCGGAGGGAGAGGCGCTATGGCTACACCTTC
NA | TRBJ1-3 | TRBV11-2 | NA | CASSLSPVALPGNTIYF | TGTGCCAGCAGCTTATCACCAGTGGCCCTTCCTGGAAACACCATATATTTT
TRBD1 | TRBJ2-7 | TRBV20-1 | NA | CSASRYQGAGYEQYF | TGCAGTGCTAGTAGATATCAGGGGGCAGGGTACGAGCAGTACTTC
NA | TRBJ2-2 | TRBV21-1 | NA | CASSKRREADTGELFF | TGTGCCAGCAGCAAGAGAAGAGAAGCGGACACCGGGGAGCTGTTTTTT
NA | TRBJ2-7 | TRBV12-2 | once | CASRWDRPYEQYF | TGTGCAAGTCGCTGGGACAGGCCATACGAGCAGTACTTC
NA | TRBJ1-3 | TRBV2 | NA | CASSPQGFGRNTIYF | TGTGCCAGCAGCCCTCAGGGTTTCGGGCGAAACACCATATATTTT
NA | TRBJ1-1 | TRBV11-2 | NA | CASSRHKTGATRNTEAFF | TGTGCCAGCAGCCGACACAAGACAGGAGCGACCCGGAACACTGAAGCTTTCTTT
TRBD1 | TRBJ2-3 | TRBV7-2 | NA | CASSWPGQQITDTQYF | TGTGCCAGCAGCTGGCCGGGACAGCAAATCACAGATACGCAGTATTTT
TRBD1 | TRBJ2-5 | TRBV4-2 | NA | CASSQDMRQGARETQYF | TGTGCCAGCAGCCAAGATATGAGACAGGGGGCTCGTGAGACCCAGTACTTC
TRBD2 | TRBJ2-1 | TRBV7-6 | NA | CASRRTSGGTYNEQFF | TGTGCCAGCAGACGGACTAGCGGGGGGACCTACAATGAGCAGTTCTTC
TRBD1 | TRBJ2-7 | TRBV6-1 | once | CASSEVLDRGSEQYF | TGTGCCAGCAGTGAAGTCTTGGACAGGGGTTCCGAGCAGTACTTC
NA | TRBJ2-3 | TRBV5-1 | NA | CASTSAARSTDTQYF | TGCGCCAGCACCTCGGCGGCGAGGAGCACAGATACGCAGTATTTT
TRBD1 | TRBJ1-4 | TRBV5-6 | NA | CASKGQGAELFF | TGTGCCAGCAAGGGACAGGGAGCGGAACTGTTTTTT
TRBD1 | TRBJ2-7 | TRBV7-2 | NA | CASSYRQGYEQYF | TGTGCCAGCAGCTACCGACAGGGCTACGAGCAGTACTTC
TRBD2 | TRBJ2-1 | TRBV14 | NA | CASSQWRGVGNEQFF | TGTGCCAGCAGCCAGTGGCGGGGGGTTGGCAATGAGCAGTTCTTC
NA | TRBJ2-5 | TRBV6-6 | NA | CATQGDQETQYF | TGTGCCACACAGGGAGACCAAGAGACCCAGTACTTC
NA | TRBJ1-6 | TRBV28 | NA | CASSLGGVDSPLHF | TGTGCCAGCAGTTTAGGAGGAGTCGATTCACCCCTCCACTTT
TRBD2 | TRBJ2-2 | TRBV5-4 | NA | CASSFSGGALGGELFF | TGTGCCAGCAGCTTTTCCGGGGGGGCCTTAGGCGGGGAGCTGTTTTTT
TRBD1 | TRBJ1-2 | TRBV28 | NA | CASSSNIVQGARDGYTF | TGTGCCAGCAGTTCCAATATCGTACAGGGGGCTCGTGATGGCTACACCTTC
NA | TRBJ1-1 | TRBV7-2 | few | CASSASGGGTEAFF | TGTGCCAGCAGCGCTTCCGGGGGGGGCACTGAAGCTTTCTTT
TRBD1 | TRBJ1-5 | TRBV7-2 | NA | CASSVTGTGGVYNQPQHF | TGTGCCAGCAGCGTGACCGGGACAGGGGGCGTGTATAATCAGCCCCAGCATTTT
NA | TRBJ2-5 | TRBV15 | once | CATSRGPPRAQYF | TGTGCCACCAGCAGAGGTCCCCCCAGGGCCCAGTACTTC
NA | TRBJ1-6 | TRBV7-2 | NA | CASSPGLPPLHF | TGTGCCAGCAGCCCAGGTTTGCCACCCCTCCACTTT
TRBD1 | TRBJ1-4 | TRBV6-5 | NA | CASRRDRTTNEKLFF | TGTGCCAGCAGGAGGGACAGAACAACTAATGAAAAACTGTTTTTT
NA | TRBJ1-2 | TRBV7-8 | once | CASSLTAGATANYGYTF | TGTGCCAGCAGCTTAACCGCCGGCGCTACAGCTAACTATGGCTACACCTTC
TRBD1 | TRBJ1-1 | TRBV29-1 | NA | CSVEGTGGVITEAFF | TGCAGCGTTGAAGGGACAGGCGGGGTGATCACTGAAGCTTTCTTT
TRBD1 | TRBJ1-2 | TRBV10-3 | NA | CAISESSLTGGSHGYTF | TGTGCCATCAGTGAGTCTTCCCTAACAGGGGGCAGTCATGGCTACACCTTC